Below, 6 T cell receptor beta chains from the same sample are listed, as sequenced in a study of cytomegalovirus exposure and HLA in healthy donors. With 60 Vbeta and 13 Jbeta primers, the PCR was carried out. The protocol was immunoSEQ multiplex PCR, while the TCRdb copy is restricted to in-frame clones and leaves out a portion. The sample holds about 41,000 clones, about 84% seen once. The sequencing input was PBMCs. The receptors shown here come from a man aged 50 to 60 in good health and CMV-seronegative.

The chain couples TRBV5-6 to TRBJ2-3; D possibly corresponds to TRBD2 (6 bases). Germline CDR1 reads SGHDT; CDR2 reads YYEEEE. The CDR3 length is 15 residues. Trimming removed 5 bases at V and 0 bases at J, with 13 bases between. The CDR3 sequence: CASRISGDSTDTQYF. The CDR3 DNA is TGTGCCAGCAGGATATCGGGGGACAGCACAGATACGCAGTATTTT. The full variable domain, its missing parts supplied by reference TRBV5-6 and TRBJ2-3, is DAGVTQSPTHLIKTRGQQVTLRCSPKSGHDTVSWYQQALGQGPQFIFQYYEEEERQRGNFPDRFSGHQFPNYSSELNVNALLLGDSALYLCASRISGDSTDTQYFGPGTRLTVL.

The V gene is TRBV15, the J gene TRBJ1-1, with a tentative D call TRBD1 (5 bases). CDR1 and CDR2 (germline): LNHNV, YYDKDF (reference sequence). The V end was cut by 3 bases, the J end by 0 bases, with 17 bases between. This CDR3 comprises 17 residues. DNA of the CDR3: TGTGCCACCAGCAGCTCTTTCGGGGGGGACGTGAACACTGAAGCTTTCTTT. This sequence encodes CATSSSFGGDVNTEAFF.

The chain couples TRBV28 to TRBJ1-2; the match to TRBD1 covers 7 bases. The V and J ends lost 3 bases and 5 bases, in that order; junction bases with no gene match: 21. Germline loops: CDR1 MDHEN, CDR2 SYDVKM. The CDR3 spans 19 residues. The CDR3 spells CASSFSDSRTGPFGYGYTF. For the CDR3, the DNA is TGTGCCAGCAGTTTCTCCGACTCTAGGACAGGACCTTTTGGATATGGCTACACCTTC.

The chain carries TRBV14 and TRBJ1-2; D is uncertain. The V end was cut by 1 base, the J end by 4 bases, with 7 bases between. Germline V gene data show CDR1 as SGHDN and CDR2 as FVKESK. CDR3 size: 13 residues. The CDR3: CASSQGGGYGYTF. For the CDR3, the DNA is TGTGCCAGCAGCCAAGGAGGTGGCTATGGCTACACCTTC.

This chain uses TRBV28 with TRBJ1-2; 8 bases agree with TRBD1. Germline CDR1 and CDR2: MDHEN and SYDVKM. The V gene end was trimmed by 6 bases and the J gene end by 8 bases; junction bases not matched to a gene: 11. The CDR3 sequence is 14 residues long. The CDR3 nucleotides are TGTGCCAGCAGGACTCCGACAGGGGTTAAAGGCTACACCTTC. Amino acid sequence: CASRTPTGVKGYTF.

The V call is TRBV7-3, the J call TRBJ2-7; possibly TRBD2 for D (6 bases). V was cut by 0 bases and J by 6 bases, with 9 bases left in between. This CDR3 contains 13 residues. Germline lookup yields CDR1 SGHTA and CDR2 FQGTGA. The CDR3 sequence is CASSLTRGGEQYF. As DNA, the CDR3 is TGTGCCAGCAGCTTAACCCGGGGAGGCGAGCAGTACTTC.